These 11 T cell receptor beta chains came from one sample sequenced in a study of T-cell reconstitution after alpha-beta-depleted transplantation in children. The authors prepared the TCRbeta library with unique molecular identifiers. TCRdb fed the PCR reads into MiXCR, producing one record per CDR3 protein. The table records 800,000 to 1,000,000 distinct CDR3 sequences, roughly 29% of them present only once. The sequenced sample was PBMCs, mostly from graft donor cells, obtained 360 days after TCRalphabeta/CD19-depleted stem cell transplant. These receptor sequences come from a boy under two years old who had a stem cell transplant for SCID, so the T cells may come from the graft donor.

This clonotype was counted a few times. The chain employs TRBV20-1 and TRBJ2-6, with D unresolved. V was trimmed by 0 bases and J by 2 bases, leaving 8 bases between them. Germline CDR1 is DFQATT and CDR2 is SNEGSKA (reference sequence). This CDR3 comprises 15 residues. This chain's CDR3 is CSARDSRPGANVLTF. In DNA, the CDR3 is TGCAGTGCTAGAGATTCCAGGCCTGGGGCCAACGTCCTGACTTTC.

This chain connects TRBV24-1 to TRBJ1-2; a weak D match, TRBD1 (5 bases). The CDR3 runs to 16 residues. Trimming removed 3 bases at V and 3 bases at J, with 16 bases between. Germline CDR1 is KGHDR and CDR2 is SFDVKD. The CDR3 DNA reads TGTGCCACCAGTGATCCCCTAGCAGGGAAGGACTATGGCTACACCTTC. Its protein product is CATSDPLAGKDYGYTF.

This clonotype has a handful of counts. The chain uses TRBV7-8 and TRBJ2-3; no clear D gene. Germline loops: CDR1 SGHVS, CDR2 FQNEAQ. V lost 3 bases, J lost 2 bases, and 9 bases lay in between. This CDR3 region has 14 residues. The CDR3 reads CASSFMEFTDTQYF. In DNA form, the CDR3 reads TGTGCCAGCAGCTTCATGGAGTTCACAGATACGCAGTATTTT.

The CDR3 DNA is TGTGCCAGCTCCATAGCGGTGGGGCACCAAGAGACCCAGTACTTC. As protein: CASSIAVGHQETQYF. This chain links TRBV5-5 with TRBJ2-5, with D perhaps TRBD2 (6 bases). V was trimmed by 7 bases and J by 0 bases, leaving 16 bases between them. The CDR3 consists of 15 residues. CDR1 is SGHKS and CDR2 is YYEKEE in the germline V gene (reference sequence).

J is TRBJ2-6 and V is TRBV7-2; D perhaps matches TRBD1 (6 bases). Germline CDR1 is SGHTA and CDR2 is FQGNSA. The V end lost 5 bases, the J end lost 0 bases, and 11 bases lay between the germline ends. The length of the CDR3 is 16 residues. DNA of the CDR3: TGTGCCAGCAGCACCTACAGGGTCTCTGGGGCCAACGTCCTGACTTTC. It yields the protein CASSTYRVSGANVLTF.

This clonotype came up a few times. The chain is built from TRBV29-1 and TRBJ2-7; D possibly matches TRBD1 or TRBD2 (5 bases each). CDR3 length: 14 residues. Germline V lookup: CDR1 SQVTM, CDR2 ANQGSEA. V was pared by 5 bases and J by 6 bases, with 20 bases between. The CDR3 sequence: CSVTISAWGSEQYF. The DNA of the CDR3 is TGCAGCGTTACTATTAGCGCCTGGGGGAGCGAGCAGTACTTC.

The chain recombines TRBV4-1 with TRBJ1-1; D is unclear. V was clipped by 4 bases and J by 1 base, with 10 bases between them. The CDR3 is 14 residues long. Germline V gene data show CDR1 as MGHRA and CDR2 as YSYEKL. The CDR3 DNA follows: TGCGCCAGCAGCCCCCACGGGAAGAACACTGAAGCTTTCTTT. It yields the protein CASSPHGKNTEAFF.

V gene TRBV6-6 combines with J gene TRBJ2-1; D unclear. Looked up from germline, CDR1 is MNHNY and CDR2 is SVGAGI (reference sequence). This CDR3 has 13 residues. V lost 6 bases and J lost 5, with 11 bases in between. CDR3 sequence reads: CASRNDTNNEQFF. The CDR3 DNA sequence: TGTGCCAGCAGGAACGACACGAACAATGAGCAGTTCTTC.

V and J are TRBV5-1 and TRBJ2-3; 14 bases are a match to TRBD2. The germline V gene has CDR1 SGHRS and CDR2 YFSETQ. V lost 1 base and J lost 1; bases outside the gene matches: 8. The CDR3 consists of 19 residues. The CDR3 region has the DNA TGCGCCAGCAGCTTGAAAGGTCGGGGACTAGCGGGGGGCACAGATACGCAGTATTTT. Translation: CASSLKGRGLAGGTDTQYF.

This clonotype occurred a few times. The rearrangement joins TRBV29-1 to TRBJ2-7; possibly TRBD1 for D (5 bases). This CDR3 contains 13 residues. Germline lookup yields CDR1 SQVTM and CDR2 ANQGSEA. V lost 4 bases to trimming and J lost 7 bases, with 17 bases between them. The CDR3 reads CSVGGDSVREQYF. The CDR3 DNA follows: TGCAGCGTTGGCGGAGACAGCGTTCGGGAGCAGTACTTC.

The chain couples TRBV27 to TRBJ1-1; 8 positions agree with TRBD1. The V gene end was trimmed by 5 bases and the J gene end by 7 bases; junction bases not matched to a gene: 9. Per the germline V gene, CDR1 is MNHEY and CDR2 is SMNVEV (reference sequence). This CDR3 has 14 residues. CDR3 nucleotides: TGTGCCAGCAGTGGCCTCTGGACAGGGAGTGAAGCTTTCTTT. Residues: CASSGLWTGSEAFF.